One TCR beta chain is described in this entry. The data are from a study of blood T cell repertoires in COVID-19. Study-wide background: Samples taken during acute and convalescent COVID-19 were collected in the United States, Italy and Spain. PBMCs, B-cell-depleted T cells, or T cells were the source of the cDNA or gDNA that made up the material.

Germline V CDR1 and CDR2: SQVTM, ANQGSEA. V lost 2 bases and J lost 1; bases outside the gene matches: 9. This CDR3 is 16 amino acids long. In the original workflow: Reference gene primer amplification yielded estimated nucleated cell counts. Assay: immunoSEQ multiplex PCR; the TCRdb copy retains only in-frame clones and omits some. V and J calls and clone size are those listed in that table; D and trimming were worked out from the DNA. The sample records 30,000 to 40,000 clones, 80% being singletons. The chain is built from TRBV29-1 and TRBJ1-1; TRBD1 matches 8 bases. Sequenced sample: peripheral blood. This TCR came from a woman between 65 and 79 years old with acute or convalescent COVID-19. In nucleotides, the CDR3 is TGCAGCGTTGAATCGGACAGGGAAACTCAGAACACTGAAGCTTTCTTT. Its protein product is CSVESDRETQNTEAFF. Full variable domain (missing parts from reference TRBV29-1 and TRBJ1-1): SAVISQKPSRDICQRGTSLTIQCQVDSQVTMMFWYRQQPGQSLTLIATANQGSEATYESGFVIDKFPISRPNLTFSTLTVSNMSPEDSSIYLCSVESDRETQNTEAFFGQGTRLTVV.